Below, one T cell receptor beta chain is given with its context. The antigen remains unidentified. The data were obtained in a study of T cells in Graves' hyperthyroidism and ophthalmopathy. Overall study results and limits: Among clonotypes expanded in thyroid above 0.001, most were also found in blood.

The germline CDR1 and CDR2 sequences are ENHRY and SYGVKD. The CDR3 is made up of 16 amino acids. V dropped 5 bases and J dropped 3; count of bases not matched to a gene: 4. The hyperthyroidism was newly diagnosed and had lasted under 2 months; the patients were aged 18 to 65. Exclusion criteria comprised uncontrolled infection, other autoimmune disease, pregnancy or lactation. Researchers amplified the TCR beta CDR3 regions from RNA transcripts. The HTBI primer set drove a first-round RT-PCR of the TCR CDR3. TCRdb re-analysed the multiplex PCR reads in MiXCR, keeping a single row per CDR3 protein. The sample lists around 450,000 distinct CDR3 sequences, around 14% occurring once.

The origin of this receptor is a young woman with Graves' hyperthyroidism. This chain links TRBV10-3 with TRBJ2-1, with 13 bases fitting TRBD2. Sample: blood. The DNA of the CDR3 is TGTGCCATCAGTACCGGACTAGCGGGAGACTACAATGAGCAGTTCTTC. Its protein is CAISTGLAGDYNEQFF.